These T cell receptor beta chains were read from a single sample in a study of shared clonotypes between healthy human individuals. Method: immunoSEQ multiplex PCR; TCRdb's copy keeps in-frame clones and lacks some. The sample yields about 2 million clones, approximately 95% seen once. The sample consisted of naive CD8+ T cells sorted from blood. The receptor source for this set is a man younger than 35 in good health. CDR3s include the opening cysteine and the closing phenylalanine or tryptophan. The D gene is left open where the match is weak. Rows give clone size only sometimes, using once, few, many, or a class for an expanded clone.

d_call	v_call	clone_size	j_call	cdr3_nt	cdr3_aa
TRBD1	TRBV4-1	-	TRBJ2-7	TGCGCCAGCAGCCAAGAATTCGTGGGGGACAGGGATGGCCTTTACGAGCAGTACTTC	CASSQEFVGDRDGLYEQYF
-	TRBV7-8	-	TRBJ1-5	TGTGCCAGCAGCTCATTAGTCGGGGGCAATCAGCCCCAGCATTTT	CASSSLVGGNQPQHF
TRBD1	TRBV7-9	-	TRBJ1-2	TGTGCCAGCAGCTTAGGGTTGACAGGGGGGACCTATGGCTACACCTTC	CASSLGLTGGTYGYTF
-	TRBV2	-	TRBJ2-7	TGTGCCAGCAGTGAAGTGCACTACTCCTACGAGCAGTACTTC	CASSEVHYSYEQYF
-	TRBV4-1	-	TRBJ2-3	TGCGCCAGCAGCCAAGCCCCCGAGGGGGCGGGAAGCGAAGATACGCAGTATTTT	CASSQAPEGAGSEDTQYF
TRBD1	TRBV6-5	-	TRBJ1-2	TGTGCCAGCGCAAACCCGGGACAGAAATACTATGGCTACACCTTC	CASANPGQKYYGYTF
-	TRBV27	-	TRBJ1-2	TGTGCCAGCAGTTATTCAGGCGCTAACTATGGCTACACCTTC	CASSYSGANYGYTF
-	TRBV5-1	-	TRBJ1-2	TGCGCCAGCAGCCCCCCGGCCGGTAACTATGGCTACACCTTC	CASSPPAGNYGYTF
TRBD2	TRBV7-2	-	TRBJ2-7	TGTGCCAGCGCCCCCCTAAGCGGGAGGGAATCCTACGAGCAGTACTTC	CASAPLSGRESYEQYF
TRBD1	TRBV27	once	TRBJ2-1	TGTGCCAGCAGTTTCCACCTACCGGGACAGGGGGCGAATGAGCAGTTCTTC	CASSFHLPGQGANEQFF
-	TRBV5-1	-	TRBJ1-2	TGCGCCAGCAGCTTGGGCTCCCCGGGACCTTATGGCTACACCTTC	CASSLGSPGPYGYTF
-	TRBV4-1	-	TRBJ2-1	TGCGCCAGCAGCCAAGACTTGGAGTGGCATGAGCAGTTCTTC	CASSQDLEWHEQFF
-	TRBV4-1	-	TRBJ1-1	TGCGCCAGCAGCCCTATCGGGACTGAAGCTTTCTTT	CASSPIGTEAFF
TRBD1	TRBV4-1	once	TRBJ1-4	TGCGCCAGCTCTCTCTCATCGGGACAGTGGCGTGAAAAACTGTTTTTT	CASSLSSGQWREKLFF
TRBD1	TRBV13	once	TRBJ2-7	TGTGCCAGCAGCACTAGACAGGGGGGCCCGTACGAGCAGTACTTC	CASSTRQGGPYEQYF
-	TRBV14	once	TRBJ1-1	TGTGCCAGCAGCCATCAGCCGGAGAGGAACACTGAAGCTTTCTTT	CASSHQPERNTEAFF
-	TRBV5-1	-	TRBJ1-3	TGCGCCAGCAGCTTCCAGGGGCTGGAAGGAAACACCATATATTTT	CASSFQGLEGNTIYF
-	TRBV27	-	TRBJ2-1	TGTGCCAGCAGTTGGGCGACAGGCGATGAGCAGTTCTTC	CASSWATGDEQFF
TRBD1	TRBV6-6	-	TRBJ2-1	TGTGCCAGCAGCCAACCCGGGACAGGGGATAATGAGCAGTTCTTC	CASSQPGTGDNEQFF
-	TRBV6-1	-	TRBJ2-7	TGTGCCAGCAGTGAACTGGAGTCCTACGAGCAGTACTTC	CASSELESYEQYF
-	TRBV4-1	few	TRBJ1-2	TGCGCCAGCAGCCAAGTTTGGCAGGGAGGCCATGGCTACACCTTC	CASSQVWQGGHGYTF
TRBD1	TRBV15	-	TRBJ2-1	TGTGCCACCAGCAGAGGTGTAAGGGACAGGGGGCCCCATGAGCAGTTCTTC	CATSRGVRDRGPHEQFF
-	TRBV27	-	TRBJ1-5	TGTGCCAGCAGCACCATAGGAAGCAATCAGCCCCAGCATTTT	CASSTIGSNQPQHF
-	TRBV15	-	TRBJ2-2	TGTGCCACCAGCAGAGCGGGGCAGGGGAAGACCGGGGAGCTGTTTTTT	CATSRAGQGKTGELFF
-	TRBV18	few	TRBJ2-5	TGTGCCAGCTCACCACCGAGCGAAGAGACCCAGTACTTC	CASSPPSEETQYF
-	TRBV6-1	-	TRBJ1-6	TGTGCCAGCAGTGAAACTAACAGGGCATACAATTCACCCCTCCACTTT	CASSETNRAYNSPLHF
TRBD2	TRBV10-1	-	TRBJ2-5	TGCGCCAGCAGTGTCTCGGGACTAGAAGAGACCCAGTACTTC	CASSVSGLEETQYF
TRBD1	TRBV2	once	TRBJ1-4	TGTGCCAGTGACGGGGACAGGAGCGGAACTAATGAAAAACTGTTTTTT	CASDGDRSGTNEKLFF
TRBD2	TRBV4-1	-	TRBJ2-5	TGCGCCAGCAGCCAAGTCAGGACTAGCGGACAAGAGACCCAGTACTTC	CASSQVRTSGQETQYF
-	TRBV5-6	-	TRBJ2-1	TGTGCCAGCAGCCCGATTGAGGGGCGGCACAATGAGCAGTTCTTC	CASSPIEGRHNEQFF
-	TRBV27	-	TRBJ2-6	TGTGCCAGCAGTTTAATCCAGTCCGGGGCCAACGTCCTGACTTTC	CASSLIQSGANVLTF
TRBD1	TRBV6-5	-	TRBJ1-1	TGTGCCAGCGAAGGGACAGGGAACACTGAAGCTTTCTTT	CASEGTGNTEAFF
-	TRBV5-4	-	TRBJ2-7	TGTGCCAGCAGCTTGTTCAGGAGCTCCTACGAGCAGTACTTC	CASSLFRSSYEQYF
TRBD1	TRBV29-1	-	TRBJ2-1	TGCAGCGTTGACGACAGGGGGGTCCATGAGCAGTTCTTC	CSVDDRGVHEQFF
TRBD2	TRBV30	-	TRBJ2-7	TGTGCCTGTTCTAGCGGGAGTTCCTACGAGCAGTACTTC	CACSSGSSYEQYF
-	TRBV4-1	-	TRBJ1-4	TGCGCCAGCAGTCCCGTTGCAACTAATGAAAAACTGTTTTTT	CASSPVATNEKLFF
-	TRBV9	-	TRBJ1-2	TGTGCCAGCAGCGGGGATTCTCCGTATGGCTACACCTTC	CASSGDSPYGYTF
-	TRBV4-3	-	TRBJ2-1	TGCGCCAGCAGCCAAGAACAGGGCCTTAACAATGAGCAGTTCTTC	CASSQEQGLNNEQFF
-	TRBV4-1	-	TRBJ2-7	TGCGCCAGCAGCCAAAGCCCCAGCTACGAGCAGTACTTC	CASSQSPSYEQYF
-	TRBV11-2	once	TRBJ1-5	TGTGCCAGCAGCCGAACCCCCGACCAGCCCCAGCATTTT	CASSRTPDQPQHF
TRBD1	TRBV5-6	-	TRBJ1-2	TGTGCCAGCAGCTTACGACAGGGGGAAGGCTACACCTTC	CASSLRQGEGYTF
-	TRBV4-3	-	TRBJ2-7	TGCGCCAGCAGCCAAGATCGAGACAGCTCCTACGAGCAGTACTTC	CASSQDRDSSYEQYF
-	TRBV30	-	TRBJ1-1	TGTGCCTGGAGTGTGGTTGAAGCTTTCTTT	CAWSVVEAFF
TRBD2	TRBV11-2	-	TRBJ2-5	TGTGCCAGCAGCCCGTCCGGGGGGGCCGGGGAGACCCAGTACTTC	CASSPSGGAGETQYF